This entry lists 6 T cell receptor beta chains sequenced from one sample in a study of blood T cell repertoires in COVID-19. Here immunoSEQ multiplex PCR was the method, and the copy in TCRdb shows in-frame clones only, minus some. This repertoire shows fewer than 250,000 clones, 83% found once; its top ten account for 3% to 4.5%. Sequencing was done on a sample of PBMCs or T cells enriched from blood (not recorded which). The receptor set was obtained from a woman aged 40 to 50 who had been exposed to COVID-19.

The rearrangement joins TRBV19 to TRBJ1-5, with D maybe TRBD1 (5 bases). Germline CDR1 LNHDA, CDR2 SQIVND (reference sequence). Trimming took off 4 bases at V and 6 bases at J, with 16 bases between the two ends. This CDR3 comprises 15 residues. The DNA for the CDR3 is TGTGCCAGTAGTAGGGCGACAAATCAGGGTCAGCCCCAGCATTTT. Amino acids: CASSRATNQGQPQHF.

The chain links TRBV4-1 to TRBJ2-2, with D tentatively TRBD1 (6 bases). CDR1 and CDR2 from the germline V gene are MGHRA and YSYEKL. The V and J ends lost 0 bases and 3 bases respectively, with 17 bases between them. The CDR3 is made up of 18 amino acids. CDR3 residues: CASSQESKGQRYTGELFF. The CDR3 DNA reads TGCGCCAGCAGCCAAGAATCCAAAGGACAGAGATACACCGGGGAGCTGTTTTTT.

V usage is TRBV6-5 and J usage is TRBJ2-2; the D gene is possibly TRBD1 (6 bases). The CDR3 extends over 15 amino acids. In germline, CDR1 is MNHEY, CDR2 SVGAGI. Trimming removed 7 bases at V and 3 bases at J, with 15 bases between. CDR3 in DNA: TGTGCCAGCACCCTAACAGGGTTGGACACCGGGGAGCTGTTTTTT. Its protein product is CASTLTGLDTGELFF.

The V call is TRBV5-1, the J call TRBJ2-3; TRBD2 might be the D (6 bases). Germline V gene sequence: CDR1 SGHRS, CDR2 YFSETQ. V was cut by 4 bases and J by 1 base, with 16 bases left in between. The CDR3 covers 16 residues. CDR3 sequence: CASSIGTPPRTDTQYF. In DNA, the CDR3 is TGCGCCAGCAGCATCGGGACTCCCCCCCGCACAGATACGCAGTATTTT.

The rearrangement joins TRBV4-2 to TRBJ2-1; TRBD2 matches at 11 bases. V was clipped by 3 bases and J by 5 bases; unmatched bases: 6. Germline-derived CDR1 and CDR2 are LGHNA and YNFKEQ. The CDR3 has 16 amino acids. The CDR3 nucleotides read TGTGCCAGCAGCCACCCAACTAGCGGGGGCCACAATGAGCAGTTCTTC. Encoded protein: CASSHPTSGGHNEQFF.

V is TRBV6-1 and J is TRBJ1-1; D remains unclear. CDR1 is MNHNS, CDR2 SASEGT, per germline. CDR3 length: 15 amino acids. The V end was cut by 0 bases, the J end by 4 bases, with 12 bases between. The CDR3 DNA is TGTGCCAGCAGTGAAGCCCCCGGGTCGGGCACTGAAGCTTTCTTT. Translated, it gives CASSEAPGSGTEAFF.